These T cell receptor beta chains were read from a single sample in a study of cytotoxic CD8 clonotypes in ibrutinib-treated CLL. TCRdb keeps only in-frame clones here, not all; method: immunoSEQ multiplex PCR. The data contain about 5,500 clones, 68% of them singletons. Sequencing used PBMCs, obtained before ibrutinib treatment. The receptors were gathered from a human donor with chronic lymphocytic leukemia. Each CDR3 is given with its conserved first and last residue. Each record gives: CDR3 DNA, CDR3 protein, V gene, clone size, J gene, D gene. D genes are given only for firm matches. Expanded clones get a size class; other rows say once, few or many, or leave the size out.

cdr3_nt: TGTGCCAGCAGCTCCCTGAGTAGGCTGGGGACGGGAACCGGGGAGCTGTTTTTT
cdr3_aa: CASSSLSRLGTGTGELFF
v_call: TRBV5-6
clone_size: NA
j_call: TRBJ2-2
d_call: NA

cdr3_nt: TGCGCCAGCAGCCAAACTACAGGGATCTACGAGCAGTACTTC
cdr3_aa: CASSQTTGIYEQYF
v_call: TRBV4-3
clone_size: large
j_call: TRBJ2-7
d_call: NA

cdr3_nt: TGCGCCAGCAGCTTCCCGGGACCCGAGCAGTACTTC
cdr3_aa: CASSFPGPEQYF
v_call: TRBV5-1
clone_size: few
j_call: TRBJ2-7
d_call: NA

cdr3_nt: TGTGCCAGCAGTTGGGCATCGGGATCCGAGCAGTACTTC
cdr3_aa: CASSWASGSEQYF
v_call: TRBV27
clone_size: NA
j_call: TRBJ2-7
d_call: NA

cdr3_nt: TGTGCCAGCAGAAACAGGGAGAACACTGAAGCTTTCTTT
cdr3_aa: CASRNRENTEAFF
v_call: TRBV6-6
clone_size: NA
j_call: TRBJ1-1
d_call: NA

cdr3_nt: TGTGCCAGCAGTTTAGGACACACCGGGGATAGCGGGGGGCGAGTCAGGCAGTTCTTC
cdr3_aa: CASSLGHTGDSGGRVRQFF
v_call: TRBV27
clone_size: NA
j_call: TRBJ2-1
d_call: TRBD2

cdr3_nt: TGTGCCAGCAGTTACTCCCTGGTGACAGGGTTATATGGCTACACCTTC
cdr3_aa: CASSYSLVTGLYGYTF
v_call: TRBV6-5
clone_size: NA
j_call: TRBJ1-2
d_call: TRBD1

cdr3_nt: TGTGCCAGCACCCCGAGTCTAGTGATCGGGGGGGAGCTGTTTTTT
cdr3_aa: CASTPSLVIGGELFF
v_call: TRBV6-6
clone_size: NA
j_call: TRBJ2-2
d_call: NA

cdr3_nt: TGTGCCAGTAAGCCGGGACTGAACACTGAAGCTTTCTTT
cdr3_aa: CASKPGLNTEAFF
v_call: TRBV19
clone_size: NA
j_call: TRBJ1-1
d_call: NA

cdr3_nt: TGCAGCGTTGGAGTCTTCGGCAGCACTGAAGCTTTCTTT
cdr3_aa: CSVGVFGSTEAFF
v_call: TRBV29-1
clone_size: NA
j_call: TRBJ1-1
d_call: NA

cdr3_nt: TGTGCCAGCAGCTTAGCCCTGGGACTAGCCTACGAGCAGTACTTC
cdr3_aa: CASSLALGLAYEQYF
v_call: TRBV11-1
clone_size: NA
j_call: TRBJ2-7
d_call: TRBD2

cdr3_nt: TGTGCCAGCAGTCCTCAAGGGGGTTACACTGAAGCTTTCTTT
cdr3_aa: CASSPQGGYTEAFF
v_call: TRBV7-3
clone_size: NA
j_call: TRBJ1-1
d_call: NA

cdr3_nt: TGTGCCAGCAGCCCCCAGGGGACAGGGTTGCGTACTGAAGCTTTCTTT
cdr3_aa: CASSPQGTGLRTEAFF
v_call: TRBV7-9
clone_size: NA
j_call: TRBJ1-1
d_call: TRBD1

cdr3_nt: TGTGCCAGCAGCGACAGTAGGACAGGGTTGCTTGGCTACACCTTC
cdr3_aa: CASSDSRTGLLGYTF
v_call: TRBV9
clone_size: NA
j_call: TRBJ1-2
d_call: TRBD1

cdr3_nt: TGTGCCAGCTCAGCTTTTAGCGGGGGCTCCTACAATGAGCAGTTCTTC
cdr3_aa: CASSAFSGGSYNEQFF
v_call: TRBV5-6
clone_size: NA
j_call: TRBJ2-1
d_call: TRBD2

cdr3_nt: TGTGCCATCAGTGACTCCGCCCGAGGCGGGTCCTACAATGAGCAGTTCTTC
cdr3_aa: CAISDSARGGSYNEQFF
v_call: TRBV10-3
clone_size: NA
j_call: TRBJ2-1
d_call: NA

cdr3_nt: TGCGCCAGCAGCCAAGATGCGGGGGGACAGGGGACCTATGGCTACACCTTC
cdr3_aa: CASSQDAGGQGTYGYTF
v_call: TRBV4-1
clone_size: medium-sized
j_call: TRBJ1-2
d_call: TRBD1